The rows below give T cell receptor beta chains drawn from one sample of a study of cytomegalovirus exposure and HLA in healthy donors. Libraries were prepared by immunoSEQ multiplex PCR; TCRdb keeps only in-frame clonotypes and omits some of them. Of 130,000 to 150,000 clones in the sample, about 80% are singletons; the top ten hold 9% to 10%. What was sequenced was PBMCs. The receptor set was obtained from an older woman in good health and CMV-seropositive. Both conserved end residues are part of each CDR3.

V gene | CDR3 protein
TRBV27 | CASSFLEGETQYF
TRBV7-2 | CASSLRQGENYGYTF
TRBV10-3 | CAISESKGLAGSNTGELFF
TRBV7-9 | CASSPSMGRSYEQYF
TRBV19 | CASSSLAPRSDTQYF
TRBV29-1 | CSARTGNTIYF
TRBV2 | CASRDDPGGANVLTF
TRBV30 | CAWTPGGLHGYTF
TRBV15 | CATSRGGTSNQPQHF
TRBV19 | CASSMTPGQGTYEQYF
TRBV4-1 | CASGSARGGGEETQYF
TRBV7-3 | CASSPKTGGGTGELFF
TRBV5-6 | CASSLRQGTEAFF
TRBV27 | CASSFRGIQPQHF
TRBV7-2 | CASSLSGGNYNEQFF
TRBV4-2 | CASSQLVVVEQSNTGELFF
TRBV20-1 | CSASAANEQFF
TRBV28 | CAVRVGGDYGYTF
TRBV7-3 | CASSGPGQGVHEQFF
TRBV9 | CASSVGLHSYEQYF